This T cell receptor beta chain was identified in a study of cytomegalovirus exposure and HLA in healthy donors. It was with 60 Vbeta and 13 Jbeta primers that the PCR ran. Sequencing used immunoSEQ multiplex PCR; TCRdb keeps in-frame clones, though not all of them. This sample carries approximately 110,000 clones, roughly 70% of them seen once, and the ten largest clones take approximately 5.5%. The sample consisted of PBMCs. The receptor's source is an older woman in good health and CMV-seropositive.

CDR3 sequence reads: CASLLAGAYEQYF. The CDR3 DNA is TGTGCCAGCCTCCTAGCGGGGGCCTACGAGCAGTACTTC. The chain combines TRBV6-6 with TRBJ2-7; TRBD2 matches 10 bases. The trim removed 8 bases at V and 2 bases at J, leaving 3 bases unmatched. CDR3 size: 13 residues. Germline values: CDR1 MNHNY, CDR2 SVGAGI (reference sequence).